This T cell receptor (beta chain) comes out of a study of T-cell memory formation after mild COVID-19. Study at large: TCR clusters showed largely donor specificity. General observations from the study: Memory sampled before infection contained some responding clones, suggesting cross-reactive memory joined.

A few counts support this clonotype. Its antigen is unidentified. UMIs and sample barcodes were carried by the TCR alpha and TCR beta cDNA libraries that 5'RACE produced using constant-segment primers. TCRdb reprocessed the 5' RACE reads via MiXCR and lists one record per CDR3 protein. This sample has about 470,000 distinct CDR3 sequences, with about 23% found just once. Germline V CDR1 and CDR2: LGHDT, YNNKEL (reference sequence). This CDR3 contains 15 residues. Between the trimmed V and J ends, which lost 0 bases and 2 bases, there was a span of 10 bases. The sample consisted of PBMCs or a T cell subset sorted from them (not recorded which). This TCR was sampled from an adult woman who had mild COVID-19 (a few samples of this study predate the infection). Cell type and time point are not known. This rearrangement joins TRBV3-1 to TRBJ2-5; a weak D match, TRBD1 (5 bases). The CDR3 region is CASSQDGAVQETQYF. In nucleotides, the CDR3 is TGTGCCAGCAGCCAAGATGGGGCAGTACAAGAGACCCAGTACTTC.